These T cell receptor beta chains were read from a single sample in a study of naive and memory T cell subsets. MiXCR was run by TCRdb on the 5' RACE reads, yielding one entry per CDR3 protein. The table shows 25,000 to 35,000 distinct CDR3 sequences, with 16% occurring only once. These receptors were collected from a female donor in good health. CDR3s include the opening cysteine and the closing phenylalanine or tryptophan. The D gene is left open where the match is weak. Clone size is shown for a subset of rows, as once, few, many or a class of expanded clone.

d_gene: TRBD1
j_gene: TRBJ1-2
abundance: medium-sized
v_gene: TRBV12-3/TRBV12-4
CDR3nt: TGTGCCAGCAGTTTGGGGACAGCGGACACTTATGGCTACACCTTC
CDR3aa: CASSLGTADTYGYTF

d_gene: TRBD2
j_gene: TRBJ2-3
abundance: .
v_gene: TRBV7-2
CDR3nt: TGTGCCAGCAGCTTAGAGGTGGTGGCGGGGGGAATCACAGATACGCAGTATTTT
CDR3aa: CASSLEVVAGGITDTQYF

d_gene: .
j_gene: TRBJ2-3
abundance: many
v_gene: TRBV10-2
CDR3nt: TGCGCCAGCAGCTTTGGGGACTCCTTGGATTTT
CDR3aa: CASSFGDSLDF

d_gene: TRBD1
j_gene: TRBJ2-5
abundance: .
v_gene: TRBV12-3/TRBV12-4
CDR3nt: TGTGCCAGCAGTTCCGGTGGGACAGGGGGTAGAGAGACCCAGTACTTC
CDR3aa: CASSSGGTGGRETQYF

d_gene: TRBD1
j_gene: TRBJ2-3
abundance: .
v_gene: TRBV6-2/TRBV6-3
CDR3nt: TGTGCCAGCAGCCTGGGACAGGGTGTGGGGGGTAGCACAGATACGCAGTATTTT
CDR3aa: CASSLGQGVGGSTDTQYF

d_gene: TRBD1
j_gene: TRBJ2-7
abundance: many
v_gene: TRBV29-1
CDR3nt: TGCAGCGTCCCGGGACAGGGAAAGGGAGAGCAGTACTTC
CDR3aa: CSVPGQGKGEQYF

d_gene: .
j_gene: TRBJ2-3
abundance: .
v_gene: TRBV9
CDR3nt: TGTGCCAGCAGCGGCGACTGGGGGGATACGCAGTATTTT
CDR3aa: CASSGDWGDTQYF

d_gene: .
j_gene: TRBJ1-1
abundance: many
v_gene: TRBV29-1
CDR3nt: TGCAGCGTCGCCAGGGGAACGACTGAAGCTTTCTTT
CDR3aa: CSVARGTTEAFF

d_gene: .
j_gene: TRBJ2-7
abundance: .
v_gene: TRBV6-2/TRBV6-3
CDR3nt: TGTGCCAGCAGGCCGACAGAAAACTACGAGCAGTACTTC
CDR3aa: CASRPTENYEQYF

d_gene: .
j_gene: TRBJ1-4
abundance: medium-sized
v_gene: TRBV19
CDR3nt: TGTGCCACCACAGAGGGCGCGAGCTCTGAAAAACTGTTTTTT
CDR3aa: CATTEGASSEKLFF